This T cell receptor (beta chain) was profiled in a study of neurological immune-mediated disorders (dated by TCRdb to about 2019). In terms of the full investigation: Among the roughly 35 multiple sclerosis patients, relapsing-remitting MS accounted for approximately 31 and secondary progressive MS accounted for 3. Using UMI-based sequencing, the study compared peripheral blood TCR-beta repertoires from patients with HTLV-I-associated myelopathy (HAM/TSP), patients with multiple sclerosis, and healthy controls. Alongside PBMC samples, the set of around 99 TCR-beta libraries contained longitudinal samples, technical triplicates, and paired CD4+ and CD8+ T-cell subsets that had been sorted. The cohort comprised roughly 70 subjects: 14 HAM/TSP patients, 34 multiple sclerosis patients and 20 healthy controls.

From the germline V gene (reference sequence), CDR1 is DFQATT and CDR2 is SNEGSKA. The CDR3 sequence holds 13 residues, the cysteine and phenylalanine included. CDR3 DNA is the only sequence kept; it has 39 bases, read in frame from the first base. V loses 5 bases, J loses 7 bases, and the germline ends lie 14 bases apart. This clonotype has a count of ten or more. Its antigen is not yet known. The sample holds no much larger clone one base away, and base qualities are not on file. cDNA was synthesized by template-switch 5'RACE using a primer carrying a 10-nucleotide random unique molecular identifier by which each TCR transcript was tagged. Over 170 million TCR-beta sequences, covering 15-18 subjects, were produced in each sequencing run. The RNeasy kit was used to extract total RNA. TCR-beta VDJ regions were amplified with primers for the TCR constant region and the 5'RACE anchor, using the KAPA Real-time Library Amplification kit. Sample indexes and Illumina adaptors were added in a first PCR, and a second PCR then increased library yield. The roughly 650 bp TCR product was size-selected on a 2% E-gel SizeSelection system after Ampure bead purification. Before pooling, libraries had their quality checked on a Bioanalyzer, their concentration measured with Qubit, and their quantity determined with the Kapa Library Quantification kit. An Illumina HiSeq 2500 was used to sequence the libraries paired-end at 2 x 150 bp. To increase sequence diversity, about 25-31% phiX was spiked into each library pool. As for the authors' bioinformatics: The UMI-based MiGEC pipeline processed quality-filtered reads and removed over 80% of raw TCR sequences during error correction. VDJ genes were aligned to IMGT germline references, and each clonotype was defined by a unique CDR3 amino acid sequence together with V-J genes. Clonal expansion, Shannon diversity and CDR3 relatedness (CalcPairwiseDistances, ClusterSamples) were evaluated with VDJtools, and phylogenetic trees were built with CLCbio workbench. Expanded clones were defined as having at least 8 unique UMIs, based on coefficient-of-variation modelling across technical triplicates. TCRdb itself trimmed the public reads at Q25 with fastp, ran MiXCR and retained productive beta chains. CDR3 protein sequences are deduplicated, and each keeps its most common genes and DNA. For this entry, the V and J calls and clone size follow TCRdb and not the study's own pipeline. Across this sample there are around 67,000 distinct CDR3 sequences, with 5.2% seen only once. Of the sample, 7.4% is held by the ten largest clones.

Study-wide findings and limitations: In phylogenetic analysis, the repertoires of 18 of 34 MS patients grouped into a cluster of related CDR3 sequences, which suggests a possible signature at the repertoire level. No association of the MS cluster with clinical or MRI features was observed, and the need for larger cohorts was stated by the authors. Across subjects, expanded clones never shared an identical CDR3 amino acid sequence, which suggests that the TCR-beta repertoires in every group were private. TCR clonal expansion was highest in HAM/TSP patients and lowest in MS patients, with MS patients falling below even healthy controls.

Unsorted PBMC libraries were generated from 2 million PBMCs stored in RNAlater at -80 °C until RNA extraction. Multiple sclerosis patients were enrolled in a US clinical protocol under which disease progression was evaluated by magnetic resonance imaging. Peripheral blood was subjected to Ficoll-Hypaque density gradient centrifugation to isolate PBMCs, which were then cryopreserved in liquid nitrogen. Material: PBMCs. The sequence came from a man between 18 and 29 years old with multiple sclerosis. Recombination connected TRBV20-1 to TRBJ1-4; perhaps TRBD1 is the D gene, with 6 bases matching. This receptor carries the CDR3 CSAEDRFGEKLFF. In nucleotide form, the sequence is TGCAGTGCTGAAGACAGGTTCGGTGAAAAACTGTTTTTT.